Sequencing of this T cell receptor (beta chain) was carried out in a study of blood T cell repertoires in COVID-19. As for the study in general: Samples taken during acute and convalescent COVID-19 were collected in the United States, Italy and Spain.

As processed by the authors: Reference gene primers were amplified, and this amplification served to estimate nucleated cell counts. Sequencing used immunoSEQ multiplex PCR; TCRdb keeps in-frame clones, though not all of them. That table gives V, J and clone size, and the DNA gave D and trimming. The data show roughly 220,000 clones, about 90% seen once. The CDR3 has 16 amino acids. Germline V lookup: CDR1 KGHDR, CDR2 SFDVKD. The V and J ends lost 4 bases and 0 bases, in that order; junction bases with no gene match: 4. This clone was detected only once. Clinical history as reported by participants underpinned cohort assignment.

This TCR was recovered from a woman in her fifties or sixties with acute COVID-19. What was sequenced was PBMCs or T cells enriched from blood (not recorded which). V is TRBV24-1 and J is TRBJ2-3; 9 bases fit TRBD2. In DNA, the CDR3 is TGTGCCACCAGTGACCCCGGGACTAGCAGCACAGATACGCAGTATTTT. It yields the protein CATSDPGTSSTDTQYF.